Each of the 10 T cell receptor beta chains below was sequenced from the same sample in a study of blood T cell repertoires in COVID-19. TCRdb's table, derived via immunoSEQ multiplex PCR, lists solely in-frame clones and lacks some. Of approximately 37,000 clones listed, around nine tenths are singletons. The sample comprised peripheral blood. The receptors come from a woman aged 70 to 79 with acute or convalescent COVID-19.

CDR3 sequence: CASSEFGANTGELFF. The CDR3 DNA reads TGTGCCAGCAGTGAATTTGGAGCTAACACCGGGGAGCTGTTTTTT. The V gene is TRBV6-1, the J gene TRBJ2-2; no firm D call. This CDR3 contains 15 residues. Germline-derived CDR1 and CDR2 are MNHNS and SASEGT. Trimming removed 2 bases from V and 2 bases from J, with 9 bases in between.

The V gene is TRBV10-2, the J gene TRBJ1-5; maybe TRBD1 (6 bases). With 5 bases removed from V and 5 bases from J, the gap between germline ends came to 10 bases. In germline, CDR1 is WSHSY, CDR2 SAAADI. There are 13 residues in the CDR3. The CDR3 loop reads CASSTGMDQPQHF. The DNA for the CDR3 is TGCGCCAGCAGTACAGGGATGGATCAGCCCCAGCATTTT.

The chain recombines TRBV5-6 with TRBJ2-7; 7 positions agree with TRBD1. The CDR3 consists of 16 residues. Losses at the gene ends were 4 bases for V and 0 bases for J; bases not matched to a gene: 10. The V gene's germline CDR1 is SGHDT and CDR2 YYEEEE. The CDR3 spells CASSTAGTETSYEQYV. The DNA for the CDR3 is TGTGCCAGCAGCACGGCCGGGACAGAGACCTCCTACGAGCAGTACGTC.

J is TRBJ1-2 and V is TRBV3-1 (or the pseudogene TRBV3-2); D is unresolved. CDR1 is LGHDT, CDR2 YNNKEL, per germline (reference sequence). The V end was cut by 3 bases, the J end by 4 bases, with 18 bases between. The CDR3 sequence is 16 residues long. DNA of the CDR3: TGTGCCAGCAGCCAGTCGGCGGGAACGGACTTCTATGGCTACACCTTC. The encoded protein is CASSQSAGTDFYGYTF.

The CDR3 DNA reads as TGTGCCAGCAGATCCGCCCCAGGGCCTGGCTACACCTTC. This gives the protein CASRSAPGPGYTF. The genes are TRBV6-5 and TRBJ1-2; weak D call: TRBD1 (5 bases). Looked up from germline, CDR1 is MNHEY and CDR2 is SVGAGI. The germline V and J ends were trimmed by 6 bases and 7 bases, with 15 bases remaining between them. The CDR3 loop spans 13 amino acids.

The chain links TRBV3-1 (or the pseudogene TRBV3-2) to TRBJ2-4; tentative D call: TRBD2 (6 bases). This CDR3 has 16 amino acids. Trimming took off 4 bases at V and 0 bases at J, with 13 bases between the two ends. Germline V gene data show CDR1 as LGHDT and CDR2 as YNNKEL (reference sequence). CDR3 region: CASSRINGGAKNIQYF. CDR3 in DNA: TGTGCCAGCAGCCGGATAAACGGGGGAGCCAAAAACATTCAGTACTTC.

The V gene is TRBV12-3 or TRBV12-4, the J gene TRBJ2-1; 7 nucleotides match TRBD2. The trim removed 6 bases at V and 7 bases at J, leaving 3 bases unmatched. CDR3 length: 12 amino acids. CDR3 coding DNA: TGTGCCAGCAGGGGGGAGGGGAATGAGCAGTTCTTC. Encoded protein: CASRGEGNEQFF.

CDR3 loop: CASSLTGFQHF. CDR3 nucleotide sequence: TGTGCCAGCAGCTTGACAGGGTTCCAGCATTTT. This chain links TRBV2 with TRBJ1-5; 7 bases agree with TRBD1. The CDR3 spans 11 residues. Trimming cost V 6 bases and J 12 bases; bases outside gene matches: 5. Germline V gives CDR1 SNHLY, CDR2 FYNNEI.

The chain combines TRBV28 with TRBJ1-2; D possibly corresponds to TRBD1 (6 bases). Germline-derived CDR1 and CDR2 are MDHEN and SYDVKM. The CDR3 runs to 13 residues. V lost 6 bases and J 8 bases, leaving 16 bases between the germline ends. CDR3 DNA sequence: TGTGCCAGCAGAGAAACAGGGACCGGAGGCTACACCTTC. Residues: CASRETGTGGYTF.

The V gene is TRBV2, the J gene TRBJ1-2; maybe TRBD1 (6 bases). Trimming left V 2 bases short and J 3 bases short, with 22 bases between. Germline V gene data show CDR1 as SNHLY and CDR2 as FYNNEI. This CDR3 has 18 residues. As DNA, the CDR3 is TGTGCCAGCAGTGAATCCCTCACACTTGGGGGCTTGTACTATGGCTACACCTTC. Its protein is CASSESLTLGGLYYGYTF. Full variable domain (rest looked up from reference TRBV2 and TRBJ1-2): EPEVTQTPSHQVTQMGQEVILRCVPISNHLYFYWYRQILGQKVEFLVSFYNNEISEKSEIFDDQFSVERPDGSNFTLKIRSTKLEDSAMYFCASSESLTLGGLYYGYTFGSGTRLTVV.